Many counts were recorded for the clone carrying this TCR beta chain. The data were obtained in a study of molecular identifiers for immune sequencing clone quantification. TCRdb ran MiXCR on the PCR reads and lists one entry per CDR3 protein. This sample has approximately 670,000 distinct CDR3 sequences, with around 20% found just once. V was shortened by 0 bases and J by 3 bases, with 8 bases between the two germline ends. The CDR3 is 13 residues long. Per the germline V gene, CDR1 is DFQATT and CDR2 is SNEGSKA (reference sequence). The chain joins TRBV20-1 to TRBJ2-5, with no clear D. The TCR was taken from a human donor in good health. Some libraries in this study had Jurkat cell RNA spiked in. Sequencing input: naive CD8+ T cells from blood, with Jurkat cell RNA spiked in. Subset in this sample: FACS-sorted CD8+CD4-CCR7+CD45RA+ naive T cells. CDR3: CSAREGIEETQYF. The CDR3 DNA reads TGCAGTGCTAGAGAGGGTATTGAAGAGACCCAGTACTTC.